What follows are 27 T cell receptor beta chains derived from one specimen sequenced in a study of early T cells in non-severe SARS-CoV-2 infection. TCRdb redid the calling of the 5' RACE reads with MiXCR, one entry per CDR3 protein. The table shows tens of thousands of distinct CDR3 sequences, with roughly 12% occurring only once. The source material was whole blood. The receptor set was obtained from an adult who was a healthcare worker with PCR-confirmed SARS-CoV-2 infection or an uninfected control (not recorded which).

DNA for the CDR3: TGTGCCAGCAGCTTAGTTCCCCTGGGGGACGAGCAGTACTTC. Amino acids: CASSLVPLGDEQYF. This chain uses TRBV11-2 with TRBJ2-7; D may be TRBD1 or TRBD2 (5 bases each). Per the germline V gene, CDR1 is SGHAT and CDR2 is FQNNGV. Trimming shortened V by 1 base and J by 5 bases, and 12 bases separated the two germline ends. The CDR3 extends over 14 amino acids.

The sample holds a few counts of this clonotype. This chain uses TRBV5-1 with TRBJ2-5; 13 nucleotides align to TRBD2. Germline CDR1 is SGHRS and CDR2 is YFSETQ. The CDR3 contains 16 residues. V gave up 1 base and J gave up 2 bases; unmatched junction bases: 2. CDR3 amino acids: CASSLRTSGGQETQYF. For the CDR3, the DNA is TGCGCCAGCAGCTTGCGGACTAGCGGGGGTCAAGAGACCCAGTACTTC.

This clonotype has a count of ten or more. The J gene is TRBJ2-2, the V gene TRBV19, with 12 bases aligning to TRBD2. CDR3 length: 14 amino acids. The germline CDR1 and CDR2 sequences are LNHDA and SQIVND (reference sequence). V dropped 7 bases and J dropped 4; count of bases not matched to a gene: 1. The CDR3 DNA reads as TGTGCCAGTACACTAGCGGGAGGCACCGGGGAGCTGTTTTTT. Its protein is CASTLAGGTGELFF.

This clonotype was seen only a few times. Because the CDR3 is missing its conserved closing phenylalanine or tryptophan, this is likely a read error. This chain uses TRBV6-5 with TRBJ2-3; D remains ambiguous. The V and J ends lost 3 bases and 4 bases respectively, with 11 bases between them. The CDR3 has 14 residues. Germline V gives CDR1 MNHEY, CDR2 SVGAGI. DNA of the CDR3: TGTGCCAGCAGTTATACCAGAAGGGCAGATACGCAGTATCTT. This codes for CASSYTRRADTQYL.

There are a few counts of this clonotype. The chain joins TRBV5-1 to TRBJ1-2, with no clear D. Germline CDR1 reads SGHRS; CDR2 reads YFSETQ. Trimming pared 0 bases from V and 5 bases from J, leaving 8 bases between. The CDR3 is 13 residues long. The CDR3 DNA sequence: TGCGCCAGCAGCTTGGAGGCCCTTTATGGCTACACCTTC. Its protein product is CASSLEALYGYTF.

In its sample, this clonotype was seen many times. V is TRBV12-3 or TRBV12-4 and J is TRBJ1-5; 8 nucleotides agree with TRBD1. CDR3 length: 17 residues. After removal of 5 bases from V and 1 base from J, the junction contained 10 bases not matched to a gene. The CDR3, as DNA: TGTGCCAGCAGTACAGGAGACAGGGGTAGGAGCAATCAGCCCCAGCATTTT. Its translation: CASSTGDRGRSNQPQHF.

This clonotype was observed a few times. This chain connects TRBV28 to TRBJ1-2, with D unclear. Germline-derived CDR1 and CDR2 are MDHEN and SYDVKM. The germline V and J ends were trimmed by 3 bases and 0 bases, with 11 bases remaining between them. The CDR3 loop spans 15 amino acids. Written as DNA, the CDR3 is TGTGCCAGCAGTTTCCCTACAGCGTCTAACTATGGCTACACCTTC. Residues: CASSFPTASNYGYTF.

There are many counts of this clonotype. V gene TRBV4-1 combines with J gene TRBJ2-1; D may correspond to TRBD1 or TRBD2 (5 bases each). The V gene lost 4 bases and the J gene lost 8 bases, with 12 bases spanning the gap. The CDR3 has 13 residues. Germline V gene sequence: CDR1 MGHRA, CDR2 YSYEKL. The CDR3 region is CASSRTRGDEQFF. DNA of the CDR3: TGCGCCAGCAGCCGTACCAGAGGGGATGAGCAGTTCTTC.

This clonotype was seen at least ten times. The genes are TRBV2 and TRBJ2-2; no clear D. V was pared by 4 bases and J by 4 bases, with 4 bases between. CDR1 is SNHLY, CDR2 FYNNEI, per germline. This CDR3 has 12 amino acids. The CDR3 DNA reads TGTGCCAGCAGTGTTCTCACCGGGGAGCTGTTTTTT. This translates into CASSVLTGELFF.

This clonotype was seen only a few times. The J gene is TRBJ2-3, the V gene TRBV6-1; TRBD1 might be the D (6 bases). V shed 6 bases and J shed 0 bases, with 13 bases lying between them. Germline CDR1 and CDR2: MNHNS and SASEGT. This CDR3 has 15 amino acids. CDR3 DNA sequence: TGTGCCAGCAGCCCGGGACAATTTAGCACAGATACGCAGTATTTT. It specifies CASSPGQFSTDTQYF.

This clonotype was counted many times. The chain employs TRBV6-2 or TRBV6-3 and TRBJ2-1; 15 positions match TRBD2. This CDR3 is 20 amino acids long. V trimming: 6 bases; J trimming: 4 bases; junction bases outside the gene matches: 16. Looked up from germline, CDR1 is MNHEY and CDR2 is SVGEGT. The CDR3 protein is CASRGGRTSGRAGAYNEQFF. CDR3 nucleotide sequence: TGTGCCAGCAGAGGGGGGAGGACTAGCGGGAGGGCCGGGGCATACAATGAGCAGTTCTTC.

In its sample, this clonotype was seen many times. The chain has TRBV6-5 and TRBJ2-1, with 8 nucleotides matching TRBD1. CDR1 is MNHEY, CDR2 SVGAGI, per germline. Trimming cost V 0 bases and J 14 bases; bases outside gene matches: 6. The CDR3 runs to 13 residues. CDR3 in DNA: TGTGCCAGCAGTTACTCCTCGGACAGGGATAAGTTCTTC. Amino acid sequence: CASSYSSDRDKFF.

This clonotype occurred a few times. V usage is TRBV6-2 or TRBV6-3 and J usage is TRBJ2-1, with D hard to call. The CDR3 has 13 residues. From germline, CDR1 is MNHEY and CDR2 SVGEGT. The V and J ends lost 4 bases and 3 bases respectively, with 7 bases between them. CDR3 residues: CASSLEHYNEQFF. For the CDR3, the DNA is TGTGCCAGCAGTTTGGAACACTACAATGAGCAGTTCTTC.

This clonotype was seen repeatedly, ten times or more. The rearrangement uses TRBV6-5 and TRBJ1-6; D gene ambiguous. The CDR3 covers 14 residues. Trimming took off 1 base at V and 10 bases at J, with 11 bases between the two ends. Germline CDR1 and CDR2: MNHEY and SVGAGI. In DNA, the CDR3 is TGTGCCAGCAGTTACTTCGAGGCCGGCTCACCCCTCCACTTT. This sequence encodes CASSYFEAGSPLHF.

V usage is TRBV24-1 and J usage is TRBJ1-1; D may be TRBD1 (5 bases). The CDR3 length is 13 residues. The ends were cut back, 4 bases at V and 5 bases at J, with 10 bases in the middle. CDR1 and CDR2 from the germline V gene are KGHDR and SFDVKD. The CDR3 protein is CATSEQANTEAFF. The CDR3 DNA sequence: TGTGCCACCAGTGAACAGGCAAATACTGAAGCTTTCTTT.

The table lists this clonotype with many counts. V is TRBV7-6 and J is TRBJ2-3; 11 bases fit TRBD2. This CDR3 region has 18 residues. Germline loops: CDR1 SGHVS, CDR2 FNYEAQ. V gave up 4 bases and J gave up 0 bases; unmatched junction bases: 9. CDR3 nucleotides: TGTGCCAGCAGCTGGCCAACCGGGACTAGCGGTAGCACAGATACGCAGTATTTT. Amino acid sequence: CASSWPTGTSGSTDTQYF.

This clonotype has a count of ten or more. This chain connects TRBV12-3 or TRBV12-4 to TRBJ2-2; the D gene is possibly TRBD1 (6 bases). V shed 3 bases and J shed 3 bases, with 11 bases lying between them. CDR3 length: 15 residues. The CDR3, as DNA: TGTGCCAGCAGTTTCAGGGGACAAGACACCGGGGAGCTGTTTTTT. Encoded protein: CASSFRGQDTGELFF.

This clonotype was found many times. The rearrangement joins TRBV12-3 or TRBV12-4 to TRBJ2-3; 7 bases are shared with TRBD2. V was clipped by 8 bases and J by 5 bases; unmatched bases: 16. The CDR3 is 16 residues long. CDR3 loop: CASVPSLGAGKDTQYF. DNA for the CDR3: TGTGCCAGCGTACCATCCCTGGGAGCGGGAAAAGATACGCAGTATTTT.

This clonotype has a handful of counts. V is TRBV13 and J is TRBJ1-5; D is unresolved. V was cut by 3 bases and J by 4 bases, with 4 bases left in between. The CDR3 consists of 12 residues. Looked up from germline, CDR1 is PRHDT and CDR2 is FYEKMQ (reference sequence). In DNA, the CDR3 is TGTGCCAGCAGCTTCCGAAATCAGCCCCAGCATTTT. It is translated as CASSFRNQPQHF.

This clonotype has only a few counts. The V gene is TRBV14, the J gene TRBJ1-5, with D maybe TRBD1 (5 bases). The germline gives CDR1 SGHDN, CDR2 FVKESK. Trimming took 0 bases from V and 7 from J, leaving 19 bases between them. The CDR3 runs 17 residues. The CDR3 region is CASSQDMGREAEQPQHF. The CDR3 nucleotides read TGTGCCAGCAGCCAAGATATGGGACGGGAGGCAGAACAGCCCCAGCATTTT.

This clonotype was found many times. The rearrangement links TRBV10-3 to TRBJ2-3, with D possibly TRBD2 on 6 matching bases. The germline V gene has CDR1 ENHRY and CDR2 SYGVKD. The V end was cut by 6 bases, the J end by 4 bases, with 17 bases between. The CDR3 contains 15 residues. The CDR3 loop reads CAISEQLRDADTQYF. The CDR3 bases are TGTGCCATCAGCGAGCAGTTGCGGGACGCAGATACGCAGTATTTT.

The sample holds one count of this clonotype. V is TRBV6-1 and J is TRBJ2-3; unclear D gene. Germline values: CDR1 MNHNS, CDR2 SASEGT. V lost 7 bases and J 6 bases, leaving 11 bases between the germline ends. The CDR3 totals 12 residues. CDR3 residues: CASTWNFDTQYF. In DNA form, the CDR3 reads TGTGCCAGCACCTGGAACTTTGATACGCAGTATTTT.

The genes are TRBV7-8 and TRBJ1-1; no clear D gene. From germline, CDR1 is SGHVS and CDR2 FQNEAQ. The CDR3 has 18 residues. V lost 2 bases and J lost 5, with 24 bases in between. The CDR3: CASSLLSGVSPITTEAFF. In DNA, the CDR3 is TGTGCCAGCAGCTTACTATCCGGGGTCTCCCCAATAACGACTGAAGCTTTCTTT.

The rearrangement uses TRBV14 and TRBJ2-7; a possible D gene is TRBD2 (6 bases). This CDR3 has 15 amino acids. The germline V and J ends were trimmed by 4 bases and 0 bases, with 13 bases remaining between them. Germline loops: CDR1 SGHDN, CDR2 FVKESK. CDR3 protein: CASSPRGLSSYEQYF. DNA of the CDR3: TGTGCCAGCAGCCCCCGGGGGTTGAGCTCCTACGAGCAGTACTTC. The whole variable domain, remainder taken from reference TRBV14 and TRBJ2-7, is EAGVTQFPSHSVIEKGQTVTLRCDPISGHDNLYWYRRVMGKEIKFLLHFVKESKQDESGMPNNRFLAERTGGTYSTLKVQPAELEDSGVYFCASSPRGLSSYEQYFGPGTRLTVT.

This clonotype has only a few counts. V gene TRBV28 combines with J gene TRBJ2-3; 12 positions agree with TRBD2. Germline V gene data show CDR1 as MDHEN and CDR2 as SYDVKM. Unmatched junction bases numbered 19, after V lost 6 bases and J lost 0 bases. CDR3 length: 21 residues. CDR3 sequence reads: CASRTAVTSGSRGFSTDTQYF. The CDR3 DNA is TGTGCCAGCAGAACAGCGGTGACTAGCGGGAGTCGGGGCTTTAGCACAGATACGCAGTATTTT.

Many counts were recorded for this clonotype. This chain connects TRBV2 to TRBJ1-5; no definite D call. This CDR3 comprises 15 residues. CDR1 SNHLY and CDR2 FYNNEI come from the germline V gene. Trimming stripped 0 bases from V and 4 bases from J, with 10 bases between. CDR3: CASSEARSANQPQHF. DNA for the CDR3: TGTGCCAGCAGTGAAGCGCGCAGCGCTAATCAGCCCCAGCATTTT.

This clonotype turned up a few times. The chain carries TRBV11-3 and TRBJ2-5; 8 bases fit TRBD2. This CDR3 has 15 amino acids. CDR1 and CDR2 (germline): SGHNT, YENEEA. The trim removed 7 bases at V and 4 bases at J, leaving 11 bases unmatched. The CDR3 DNA sequence: TGTGCCAGCACCGCCCTCGGGAGGGTTGCAGAGACCCAGTACTTC. Protein sequence: CASTALGRVAETQYF.